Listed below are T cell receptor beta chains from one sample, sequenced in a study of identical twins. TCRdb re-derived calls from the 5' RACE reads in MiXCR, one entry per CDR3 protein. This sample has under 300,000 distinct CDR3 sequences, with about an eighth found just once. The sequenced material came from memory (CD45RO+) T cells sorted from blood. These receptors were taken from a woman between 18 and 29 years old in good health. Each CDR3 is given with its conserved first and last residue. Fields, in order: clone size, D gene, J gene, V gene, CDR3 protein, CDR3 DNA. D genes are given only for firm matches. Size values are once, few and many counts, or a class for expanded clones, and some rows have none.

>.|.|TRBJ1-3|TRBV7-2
CASSFQGNTIYF
TGTGCCAGCAGCTTCCAGGGAAACACCATATATTTT
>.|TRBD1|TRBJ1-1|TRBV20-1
CSADTTGGWTEAFF
TGCAGTGCTGACACGACAGGGGGGTGGACTGAAGCTTTCTTT
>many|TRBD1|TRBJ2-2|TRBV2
CASSAGTGVSGELFF
TGTGCCAGCAGCGCCGGGACAGGGGTCTCGGGGGAGCTGTTTTTT
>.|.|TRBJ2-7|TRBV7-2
CASTLGGAGGYEQYF
TGTGCCAGCACCCTGGGGGGAGCGGGTGGCTACGAGCAGTACTTC
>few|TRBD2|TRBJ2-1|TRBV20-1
CSARTSGRAYNEQFF
TGCAGTGCTAGGACTAGCGGGAGGGCCTACAATGAGCAGTTCTTC
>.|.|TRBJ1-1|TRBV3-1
CASRLPPAEAFF
TGTGCCAGCAGGCTACCGCCAGCTGAAGCTTTCTTT
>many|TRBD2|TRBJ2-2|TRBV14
CASSQVRGAGELFF
TGTGCCAGCAGCCAAGTTCGGGGGGCCGGGGAGCTGTTTTTT
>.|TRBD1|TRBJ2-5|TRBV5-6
CASSGDRAGTQYF
TGTGCCAGCAGCGGGGACAGGGCTGGGACCCAGTACTTC
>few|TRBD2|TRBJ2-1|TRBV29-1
CSVVGTSGRSEQFF
TGCAGCGTTGTTGGGACTAGCGGGAGGAGTGAGCAGTTCTTC
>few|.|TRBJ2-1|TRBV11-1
CASSHRRTIPFF
TGTGCCAGCAGTCACCGAAGGACTATCCCGTTCTTC
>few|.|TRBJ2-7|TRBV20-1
CSAREPLGNEQYF
TGCAGTGCTAGAGAGCCTCTAGGCAACGAGCAGTACTTC
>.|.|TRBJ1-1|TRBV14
CASSPRGWNTEAFF
TGTGCCAGCAGCCCCCGGGGATGGAACACTGAAGCTTTCTTT
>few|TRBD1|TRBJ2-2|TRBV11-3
CASSFDRDTGELFF
TGTGCCAGCAGCTTCGACAGGGACACCGGGGAGCTGTTTTTT
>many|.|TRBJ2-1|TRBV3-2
CASSQGSGTYNEQFF
TGTGCCAGCAGCCAAGGGAGCGGGACTTACAATGAGCAGTTCTTC
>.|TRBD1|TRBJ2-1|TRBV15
CATSRKTGVNEQFF
TGTGCCACCAGCAGAAAGACAGGGGTCAATGAGCAGTTCTTC
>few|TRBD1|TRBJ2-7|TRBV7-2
CASSPGIRDRVGEQYF
TGTGCCAGCAGCCCAGGGATACGGGACAGGGTTGGTGAGCAGTACTTC
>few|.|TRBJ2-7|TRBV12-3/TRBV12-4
CASSFSGFAYEQYF
TGTGCCAGCAGTTTTTCAGGGTTTGCATACGAGCAGTACTTC
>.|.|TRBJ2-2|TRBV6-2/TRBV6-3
CVSSYLGAGELFF
TGTGTCAGCAGTTACCTAGGGGCGGGGGAGCTGTTTTTT
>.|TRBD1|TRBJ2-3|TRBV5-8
CASSPKTGWGTDTQYF
TGTGCCAGCAGCCCCAAGACAGGGTGGGGCACAGATACGCAGTATTTT
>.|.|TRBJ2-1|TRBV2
CASPLWAGGLFF
TGTGCCAGCCCGCTGTGGGCAGGTGGACTGTTCTTC
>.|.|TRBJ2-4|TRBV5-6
CASSPQGRGNIQYF
TGTGCCAGCAGCCCCCAGGGGAGGGGAAACATTCAGTACTTC
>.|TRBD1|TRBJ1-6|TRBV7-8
CASSVRTGDYSPLHF
TGTGCCAGCAGCGTACGGACAGGAGACTATTCACCCCTCCACTTT
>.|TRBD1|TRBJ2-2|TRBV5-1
CASSLGQGHTGELFF
TGCGCCAGCAGCCTGGGACAGGGTCACACCGGGGAGCTGTTTTTT
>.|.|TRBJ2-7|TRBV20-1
CSAEGGYEQYF
TGCAGTGCGGAGGGGGGCTACGAGCAGTACTTC
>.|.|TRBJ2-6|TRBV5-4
CASSLAGTGERPRTF
TGTGCCAGCAGCTTGGCAGGGACGGGGGAACGTCCTAGGACTTTC
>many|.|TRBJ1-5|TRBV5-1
CASSYGENQPQHF
TGCGCCAGCAGTTATGGGGAGAATCAGCCCCAGCATTTT
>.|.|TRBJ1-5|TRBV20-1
CSARQLDRHTPQHF
TGCAGTGCTAGACAGCTGGATAGACATACGCCCCAGCATTTT
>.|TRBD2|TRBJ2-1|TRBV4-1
CASSQGGGGRAVHEQFF
TGCGCCAGCAGCCAAGGGGGAGGCGGGAGGGCCGTACATGAGCAGTTCTTC
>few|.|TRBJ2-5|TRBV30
CAWSVRLGTQETQYF
TGTGCCTGGAGTGTCCGACTAGGAACCCAAGAGACCCAGTACTTC
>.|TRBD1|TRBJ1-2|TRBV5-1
CASSYLPTGDYGYTF
TGCGCCAGCAGCTACCTACCTACAGGGGACTATGGCTACACCTTC
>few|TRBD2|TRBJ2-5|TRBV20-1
CSAPERGIETQYF
TGCAGTGCTCCGGAGCGGGGGATCGAGACCCAGTACTTC
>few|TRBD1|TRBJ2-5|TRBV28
CASSLWTGGGETQYF
TGTGCCAGCAGTTTATGGACAGGGGGAGGGGAGACCCAGTACTTC
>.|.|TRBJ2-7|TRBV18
CASSLAGTPYEQYF
TGTGCCAGCTCTCTAGCCGGGACACCCTACGAGCAGTACTTC
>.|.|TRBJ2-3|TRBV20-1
CSAEPASVGETDTQYF
TGCAGTGCTGAGCCCGCTAGCGTAGGGGAAACAGATACGCAGTATTTT
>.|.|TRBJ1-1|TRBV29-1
CSATDAFF
TGCAGCGCCACGGATGCTTTCTTT
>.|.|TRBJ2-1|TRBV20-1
CSASGRTKRNEQFF
TGCAGTGCTAGCGGCCGGACCAAACGCAATGAGCAGTTCTTC
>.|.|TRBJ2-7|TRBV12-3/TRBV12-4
CASSLWGNSYEQYF
TGTGCCAGCAGCCTCTGGGGGAACTCCTACGAGCAGTACTTC
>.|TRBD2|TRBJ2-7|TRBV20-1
CSARGTTSSYEQYF
TGCAGTGCTAGGGGGACTACCAGCTCCTACGAGCAGTACTTC
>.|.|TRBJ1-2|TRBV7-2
CASSLNTAGGYTF
TGTGCCAGCAGCTTAAATACAGCGGGGGGCTACACCTTC
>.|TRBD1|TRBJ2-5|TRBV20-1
CSARTGSETQYF
TGCAGTGCTAGGACAGGGTCAGAGACCCAGTACTTC
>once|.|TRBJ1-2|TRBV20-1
CSVLSPFDGYTF
TGCAGTGTTCTAAGTCCCTTCGATGGCTACACCTTC
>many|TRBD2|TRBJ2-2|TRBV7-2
CASSPLTSGTSGELFF
TGTGCCAGCAGCCCCCTGACTAGCGGGACCTCCGGGGAGCTGTTTTTT
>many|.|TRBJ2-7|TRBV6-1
CASSTDTSEQYF
TGTGCCAGCAGTACCGACACGAGCGAGCAGTACTTC
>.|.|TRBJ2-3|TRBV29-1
CSVEGGPADTQYF
TGCAGCGTTGAAGGGGGACCCGCAGATACGCAGTATTTT
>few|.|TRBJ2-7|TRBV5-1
CASSGGPRDEQYF
TGCGCCAGCAGCGGGGGTCCGAGGGACGAGCAGTACTTC
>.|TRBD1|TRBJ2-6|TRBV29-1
CSATKWDRESGANVLTF
TGCAGCGCTACGAAATGGGACAGGGAGTCTGGGGCCAACGTCCTGACTTTC
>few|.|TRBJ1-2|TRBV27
CASSLLPAGGYTF
TGTGCCAGCAGTTTACTCCCCGCGGGGGGCTACACCTTC
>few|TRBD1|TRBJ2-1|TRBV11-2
CASSLYHAGTVYYNEQFF
TGTGCCAGCAGCTTATACCACGCCGGGACAGTATACTACAATGAGCAGTTCTTC
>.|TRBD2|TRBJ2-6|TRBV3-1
CASSPIAGIYGANVLTF
TGTGCCAGCAGCCCGATAGCGGGGATTTATGGGGCCAACGTCCTGACTTTC